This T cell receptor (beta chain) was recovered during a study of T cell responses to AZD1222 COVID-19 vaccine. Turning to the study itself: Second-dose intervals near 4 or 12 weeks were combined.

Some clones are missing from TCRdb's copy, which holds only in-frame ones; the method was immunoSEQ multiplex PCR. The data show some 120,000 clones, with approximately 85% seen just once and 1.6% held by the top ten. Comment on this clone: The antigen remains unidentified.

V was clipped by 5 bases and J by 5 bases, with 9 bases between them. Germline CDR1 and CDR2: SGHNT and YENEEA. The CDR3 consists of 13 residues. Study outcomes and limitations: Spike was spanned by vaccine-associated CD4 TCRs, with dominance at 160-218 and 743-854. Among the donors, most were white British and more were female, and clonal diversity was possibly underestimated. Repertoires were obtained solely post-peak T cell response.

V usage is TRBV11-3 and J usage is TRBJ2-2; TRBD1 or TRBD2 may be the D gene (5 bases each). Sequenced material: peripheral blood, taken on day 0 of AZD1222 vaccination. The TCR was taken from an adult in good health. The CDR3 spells CASSRQRTGELFF. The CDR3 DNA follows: TGTGCCAGCAGCCGACAGCGGACCGGGGAGCTGTTTTTT.